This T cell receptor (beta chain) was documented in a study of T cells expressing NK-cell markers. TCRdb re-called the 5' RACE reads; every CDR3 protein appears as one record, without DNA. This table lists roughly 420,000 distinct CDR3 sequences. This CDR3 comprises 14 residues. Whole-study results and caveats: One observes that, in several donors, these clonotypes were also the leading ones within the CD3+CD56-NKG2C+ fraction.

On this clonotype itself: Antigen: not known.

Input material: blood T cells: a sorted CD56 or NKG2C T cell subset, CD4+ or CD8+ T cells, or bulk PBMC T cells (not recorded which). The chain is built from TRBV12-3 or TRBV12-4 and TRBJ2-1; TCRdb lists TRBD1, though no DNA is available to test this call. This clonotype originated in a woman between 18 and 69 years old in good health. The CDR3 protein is CASSPPLTGNEQFF.